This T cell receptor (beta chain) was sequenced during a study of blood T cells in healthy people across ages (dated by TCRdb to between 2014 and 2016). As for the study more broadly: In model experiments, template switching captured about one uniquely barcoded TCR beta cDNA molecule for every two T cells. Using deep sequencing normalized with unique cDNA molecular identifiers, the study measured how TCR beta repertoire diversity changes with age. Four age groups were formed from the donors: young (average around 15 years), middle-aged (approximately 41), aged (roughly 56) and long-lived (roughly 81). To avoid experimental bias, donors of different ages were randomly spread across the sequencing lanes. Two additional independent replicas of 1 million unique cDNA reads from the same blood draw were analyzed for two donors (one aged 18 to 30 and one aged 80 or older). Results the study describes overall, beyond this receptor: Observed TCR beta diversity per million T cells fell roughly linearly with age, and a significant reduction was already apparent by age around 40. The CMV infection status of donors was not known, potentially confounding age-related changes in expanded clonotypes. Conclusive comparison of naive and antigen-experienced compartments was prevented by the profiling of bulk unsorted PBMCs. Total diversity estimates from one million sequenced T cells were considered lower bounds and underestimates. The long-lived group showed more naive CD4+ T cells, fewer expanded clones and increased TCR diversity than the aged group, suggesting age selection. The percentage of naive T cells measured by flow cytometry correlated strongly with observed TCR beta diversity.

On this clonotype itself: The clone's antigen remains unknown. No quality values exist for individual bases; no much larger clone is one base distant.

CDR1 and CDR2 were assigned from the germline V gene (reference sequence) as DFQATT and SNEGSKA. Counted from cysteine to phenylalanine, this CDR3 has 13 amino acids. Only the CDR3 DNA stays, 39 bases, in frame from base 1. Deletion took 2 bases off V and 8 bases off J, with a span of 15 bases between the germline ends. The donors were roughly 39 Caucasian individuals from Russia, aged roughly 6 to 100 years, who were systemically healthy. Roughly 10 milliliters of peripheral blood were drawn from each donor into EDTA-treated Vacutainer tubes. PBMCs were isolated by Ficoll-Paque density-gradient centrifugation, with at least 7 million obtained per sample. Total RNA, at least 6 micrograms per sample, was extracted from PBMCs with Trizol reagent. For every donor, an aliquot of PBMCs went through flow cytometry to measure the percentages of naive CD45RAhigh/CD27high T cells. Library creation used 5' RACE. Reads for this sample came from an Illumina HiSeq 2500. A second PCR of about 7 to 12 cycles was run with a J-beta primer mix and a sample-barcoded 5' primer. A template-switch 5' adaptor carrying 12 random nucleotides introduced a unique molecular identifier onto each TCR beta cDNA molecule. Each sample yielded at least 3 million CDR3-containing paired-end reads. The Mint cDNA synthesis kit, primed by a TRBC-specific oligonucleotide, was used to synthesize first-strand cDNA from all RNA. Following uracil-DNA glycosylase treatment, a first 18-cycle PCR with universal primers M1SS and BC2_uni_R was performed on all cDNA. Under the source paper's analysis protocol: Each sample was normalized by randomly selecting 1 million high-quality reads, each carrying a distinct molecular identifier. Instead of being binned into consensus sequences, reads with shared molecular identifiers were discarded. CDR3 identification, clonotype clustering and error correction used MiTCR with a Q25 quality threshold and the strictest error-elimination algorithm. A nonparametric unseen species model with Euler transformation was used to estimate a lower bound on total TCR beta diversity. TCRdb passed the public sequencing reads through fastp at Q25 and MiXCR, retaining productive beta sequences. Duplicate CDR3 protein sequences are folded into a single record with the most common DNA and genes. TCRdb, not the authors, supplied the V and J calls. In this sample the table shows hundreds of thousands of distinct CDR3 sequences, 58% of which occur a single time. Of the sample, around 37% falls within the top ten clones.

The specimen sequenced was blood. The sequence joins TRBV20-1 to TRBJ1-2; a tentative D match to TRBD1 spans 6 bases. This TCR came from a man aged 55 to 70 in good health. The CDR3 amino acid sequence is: CSARPTRGIGYTF. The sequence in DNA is TGCAGTGCTAGACCCACCAGGGGCATCGGCTACACCTTC.